Sequencing of this TCR beta chain was carried out in a study of technical replicates of blood from several donors. Trimming removed 2 bases at V and 7 bases at J, with 12 bases between. Germline CDR1 MNHNS, CDR2 SASEGT. The CDR3 extends over 14 amino acids. The repertoire was sequenced with immunoSEQ multiplex PCR; TCRdb's copy has only in-frame clones and lacks some. The profile shows approximately 89,000 clones, 94% of them singletons. The sample consisted of T cells isolated from PBMCs. The V and J genes are TRBV6-1 and TRBJ1-5; a weak D match, TRBD1 (6 bases). The sequence was collected from a human donor in good health. The CDR3 DNA reads as TGTGCCAGCAGTGAATTGTCAGGGGTACAGCCCCAGCATTTT. Encoded protein: CASSELSGVQPQHF.